Below are 21 T cell receptor beta chains sequenced from a single sample in a study of cytomegalovirus exposure and HLA in healthy donors. The PCR made use of 60 Vbeta and 13 Jbeta primers. Using immunoSEQ multiplex PCR, the repertoire was profiled, and TCRdb retains in-frame clones only, with some absent. The sample holds 150,000 to 200,000 clones, less than 80% seen once. Sequencing input: PBMCs. The receptors were sampled from a woman aged 30 to 39 in good health and CMV-seropositive.

This clone was counted between two and nine times. This chain connects TRBV29-1 to TRBJ2-4, with D hard to call. Germline V lookup: CDR1 SQVTM, CDR2 ANQGSEA. Trimming shortened V by 4 bases and J by 6 bases, and 13 bases separated the two germline ends. This CDR3 comprises 13 residues. The chain's CDR3 is CSVGSEAGNIQYF. As DNA, the CDR3 is TGCAGCGTTGGGTCCGAGGCCGGAAACATTCAGTACTTC.

The chain joins TRBV9 to TRBJ2-7; perhaps TRBD1 as D (6 bases). Between the trimmed V and J ends, which lost 3 bases and 1 base, there was a span of 14 bases. Germline V lookup: CDR1 SGDLS, CDR2 YYNGEE. The CDR3 loop spans 15 amino acids. The CDR3 loop is CASSAQGRSSYEQYF. In DNA, the CDR3 is TGTGCCAGCAGCGCACAGGGTAGATCTTCCTACGAGCAGTACTTC.

This clone is a singleton in its sample. The rearrangement uses TRBV5-1 and TRBJ1-1; D call uncertain. V lost 0 bases to trimming and J lost 4 bases, with 10 bases between them. The CDR3 has 14 amino acids. Germline V gene lookup returns CDR1 SGHRS and CDR2 YFSETQ. The CDR3 is CASSLAGEGTEAFF. The CDR3 DNA sequence: TGCGCCAGCAGCTTGGCCGGGGAGGGCACTGAAGCTTTCTTT.

The V gene is TRBV18, the J gene TRBJ2-1, with D tentatively TRBD1 (6 bases). The CDR3 totals 14 residues. The germline V and J ends were trimmed by 4 bases and 7 bases, with 14 bases remaining between them. Per germline, CDR1 KGHSH and CDR2 LQKENI. The CDR3 sequence: CASSRGQPRNEQFF. The CDR3, as DNA: TGTGCCAGCTCACGTGGACAGCCTCGGAATGAGCAGTTCTTC. Based on the CDR3 plus reference TRBV18 and TRBJ2-1, the full variable domain is NAGVMQNPRHLVRRRGQEARLRCSPMKGHSHVYWYRQLPEEGLKFMVYLQKENIIDESGMPKERFSAEFPKEGPSILRIQQVVRGDSAAYFCASSRGQPRNEQFFGPGTRLTVL.

The CDR3: CASSARKTGPGYTF. CDR3 nucleotides: TGTGCCAGCAGCGCCAGGAAGACAGGGCCCGGCTACACCTTC. The rearrangement uses TRBV9 and TRBJ1-2; 7 nucleotides match TRBD1. V shed 3 bases and J 8 bases; nucleotides not matched to a gene: 10. This CDR3 is built from 14 residues. Germline V gives CDR1 SGDLS, CDR2 YYNGEE.

For the CDR3, the DNA is TGTGCCAGCAGCCAAAAACGACCGGGAGCGGGGGGTCAGCCCCAGCATTTT. Translated, it gives CASSQKRPGAGGQPQHF. The genes are TRBV7-6 and TRBJ1-5, with D possibly matching TRBD1 (5 bases). Per the germline V gene, CDR1 is SGHVS and CDR2 is FNYEAQ. V lost 5 bases to trimming and J lost 6 bases, with 23 bases between them. CDR3 length equals 17 residues.

The rearrangement links TRBV4-2 to TRBJ2-3; unclear D gene. V lost 1 base, J lost 6 bases, and 5 bases lay in between. The germline CDR1 and CDR2 sequences are LGHNA and YNFKEQ. This CDR3 spans 12 amino acids. The CDR3: CASSQVLDTQYF. As DNA, the CDR3 is TGTGCCAGCAGCCAAGTTCTGGATACGCAGTATTTT.

V is TRBV5-4 and J is TRBJ2-1, with 7 nucleotides matching TRBD2. Germline CDR1 is SGHNT and CDR2 is YYREEE (reference sequence). V lost 5 bases, J lost 7 bases, and 12 bases stayed unmatched. The CDR3 runs 15 residues. CDR3 loop: CASRVLGREMNEQFF. CDR3 bases: TGTGCCAGCAGAGTTCTCGGGCGGGAGATGAATGAGCAGTTCTTC.

The genes are TRBV9 and TRBJ2-7, with 9 bases aligning to TRBD2. Germline loops: CDR1 SGDLS, CDR2 YYNGEE. The CDR3 has 14 amino acids. J was trimmed by 7 bases and V by 0 bases; bases with no gene match: 5. CDR3 protein: CASSVDPLAGEQYF. CDR3 sequence (DNA): TGTGCCAGCAGCGTAGATCCGCTAGCGGGGGAGCAGTACTTC.

Here the CDR3 DNA reads TGCGCCAGCAGCCTCGGGACAGAAATCCACGAGCAGTACTTC. Translating it yields CASSLGTEIHEQYF. The chain uses TRBV4-3 and TRBJ2-7; 7 nucleotides agree with TRBD1. The CDR3 totals 14 residues. V dropped 4 bases and J dropped 5; count of bases not matched to a gene: 8. CDR1 is LGHNA and CDR2 is YSLEER in the germline V gene.

The chain combines TRBV28 with TRBJ1-4, with D hard to call. The CDR3 consists of 14 residues. The V and J ends lost 5 bases and 6 bases respectively, with 13 bases between them. Germline V lookup: CDR1 MDHEN, CDR2 SYDVKM. CDR3 in DNA: TGTGCCAGCAGTCGATTGCAGTCTGATGAAAAACTGTTTTTT. This encodes CASSRLQSDEKLFF.

A few counts support this clone. The chain combines TRBV29-1 with TRBJ1-1; unclear D gene. The CDR3 is 14 amino acids. Germline lookup yields CDR1 SQVTM and CDR2 ANQGSEA. The germline V and J ends were trimmed by 1 base and 7 bases, with 16 bases remaining between them. The CDR3 coding sequence is TGCAGCGTTGAAGGTCATCTGAGGGTTAGTGAAGCTTTCTTT. Protein: CSVEGHLRVSEAFF.

This clone was seen a single time. The chain employs TRBV7-2 and TRBJ2-6; no definite D call. Germline V gives CDR1 SGHTA, CDR2 FQGNSA. CDR3 length: 14 amino acids. V was trimmed by 5 bases and J by 4 bases, leaving 9 bases between them. The CDR3 DNA is TGTGCCAGCAGCCCCGAGGAAGGGGCCAACGTCCTGACTTTC. Amino acid sequence: CASSPEEGANVLTF.

This clone was observed a few times. CDR3 amino acids: CATRWLENTEAFF. As DNA, the CDR3 is TGTGCCACCAGGTGGTTGGAGAACACTGAAGCTTTCTTT. The chain carries TRBV19 and TRBJ1-1; D is uncertain. V was clipped by 10 bases and J by 1 base, with 13 bases between them. The germline V gene has CDR1 LNHDA and CDR2 SQIVND (reference sequence). This CDR3 region has 13 residues.

The chain is built from TRBV4-2 and TRBJ1-1, with a possible D match to TRBD1 (6 bases). With 4 bases removed from V and 4 bases from J, the gap between germline ends came to 10 bases. Germline V CDR1 and CDR2: LGHNA, YNFKEQ. The CDR3 consists of 13 residues. The CDR3: CASSLGAGTEAFF. As DNA, the CDR3 is TGTGCCAGCAGCCTGGGGGCAGGCACTGAAGCTTTCTTT.

This clone has a handful of counts. In DNA, the CDR3 is TGTGCCAGCAGCTTGTTGGAGGGGACCCAGTACTTC. It codes for CASSLLEGTQYF. The chain links TRBV5-6 to TRBJ2-5, with D maybe TRBD2 (6 bases). Per germline, CDR1 SGHDT and CDR2 YYEEEE. The CDR3 has 12 residues. Deletions cut 1 base from V and 7 bases from J, with 8 bases between.

This chain links TRBV18 with TRBJ2-3, with D tentatively TRBD2 (7 bases). Trimming took 0 bases from V and 0 from J, leaving 10 bases between them. This CDR3 comprises 16 residues. The V gene's germline CDR1 is KGHSH and CDR2 LQKENI. The CDR3 sequence: CASSPPRGASTDTQYF. CDR3 nucleotides: TGTGCCAGCTCACCACCACGGGGGGCCAGCACAGATACGCAGTATTTT.

The count of this clone is one. The chain is built from TRBV4-3 and TRBJ2-1; 15 nucleotides agree with TRBD2. The V gene end was trimmed by 0 bases and the J gene end by 0 bases; junction bases not matched to a gene: 9. This CDR3 region has 21 residues. CDR1 is LGHNA, CDR2 YSLEER, per germline. The CDR3 DNA is TGCGCCAGCAGCCAAGAGGTAGCTGGACTAGCGGGGGGGGACTCCTACAATGAGCAGTTCTTC. It translates to CASSQEVAGLAGGDSYNEQFF.

This chain links TRBV30 with TRBJ1-5, with 10 nucleotides matching TRBD1. CDR3 length: 17 amino acids. CDR1 GTSNPN and CDR2 SVGIG come from the germline V gene (reference sequence). The J segment lost 1 base and the V segment lost 2 bases, leaving 8 bases of the junction unmatched. This chain's CDR3 is CAWSRDRGVRSNQPQHF. The CDR3 bases are TGTGCCTGGAGTAGGGACAGGGGAGTAAGGAGCAATCAGCCCCAGCATTTT.

The rearrangement joins TRBV7-9 to TRBJ2-1; the match to TRBD1 covers 9 bases. The germline CDR1 and CDR2 sequences are SEHNR and FQNEAQ (reference sequence). The CDR3 covers 15 residues. V trimming: 6 bases; J trimming: 4 bases; junction bases outside the gene matches: 7. CDR3 bases: TGTGCCAGCAGGGGGGACAGGGAGGCTTACAATGAGCAGTTCTTC. Translating gives CASRGDREAYNEQFF.

A note on this clone: Other DNA variants within this sample encode the same CDR3. The chain carries TRBV15 and TRBJ2-6; D gene unclear. V gave up 0 bases and J gave up 1 base, with 4 bases separating them. This CDR3 region has 15 residues. CDR1 is LNHNV, CDR2 YYDKDF, per germline (reference sequence). The CDR3 sequence: CATSRDRSGANVLTF. CDR3 DNA: TGTGCCACCAGCAGAGACAGGTCTGGGGCCAACGTCCTGACTTTC. Based on the CDR3 plus reference TRBV15 and TRBJ2-6, the full variable domain is DAMVIQNPRYQVTQFGKPVTLSCSQTLNHNVMYWYQQKSSQAPKLLFHYYDKDFNNEADTPDNFQSRRPNTSFCFLDIRSPGLGDTAMYLCATSRDRSGANVLTFGAGSRLTVL.